Listed here are 14 T cell receptor beta chains from one sample, sequenced in a study of blood T cell repertoires in COVID-19 (dated by TCRdb to about 2020). Library generation was performed with the immunoSEQ multiplex PCR assay. TCRdb stores this immuneACCESS table with in-frame sequences only. Part of the clones is absent; in the studies checked, under half of the shortfall reflects unresolved V genes, and no reason is known for the rest. This sample gives about 200,000 clones in total; 83% of them show up just once. The ten most abundant clones make up more than 4.5% of the sample. Source material: PBMCs or T cells enriched from blood (not recorded which). These receptors all stem from a woman aged 45 to 65 who had been exposed to COVID-19.

Turning to this clone: This sample includes further DNA sequences coding for the same CDR3. The gene calls are TRBV30 and TRBJ1-1, with D perhaps TRBD1 (5 bases). V was clipped by 0 bases and J by 2 bases, with 7 bases between them. The CDR3 spans 13 residues. Per germline, CDR1 GTSNPN and CDR2 SVGIG (reference sequence). Here the CDR3 reads CAWSVRGNTEAFF. The CDR3 coding sequence is TGTGCCTGGAGTGTAAGGGGAAACACTGAAGCTTTCTTT.

The chain combines TRBV5-1 with TRBJ1-4; D perhaps matches TRBD1 (6 bases). The V gene's germline CDR1 is SGHRS and CDR2 YFSETQ. V was shortened by 0 bases and J by 7 bases, with 13 bases between the two germline ends. The CDR3 has 15 residues. DNA of the CDR3: TGCGCCAGCAGCTTGGCAGGGGCTGCTGGTGAAAAACTGTTTTTT. Encoded protein: CASSLAGAAGEKLFF.

This clone was counted once. The rearrangement joins TRBV11-2 to TRBJ2-3, with 11 bases identical to TRBD2. Trimming cost V 5 bases and J 2 bases; bases outside gene matches: 15. There are 19 residues in the CDR3. Germline V gives CDR1 SGHAT, CDR2 FQNNGV. The CDR3 DNA sequence: TGTGCCAGCAGCCCGTCTTTGATAGCGGGGGGGCGGTTCACAGATACGCAGTATTTT. It translates to CASSPSLIAGGRFTDTQYF.

This chain links TRBV7-9 with TRBJ1-3, with 7 bases lining up with TRBD1. Germline CDR1 SEHNR, CDR2 FQNEAQ (reference sequence). Unmatched junction bases numbered 8, after V lost 5 bases and J lost 1 base. This CDR3 has 16 residues. For the CDR3, the DNA is TGTGCCAGCAGCCTAGACAGGGCTCCGTCTGGAAACACCATATATTTT. Encoded protein: CASSLDRAPSGNTIYF.

This chain connects TRBV18 to TRBJ1-2; D may be TRBD1 (5 bases). The CDR3 is 13 amino acids. Germline loops: CDR1 KGHSH, CDR2 LQKENI. Trimming stripped 1 base from V and 4 bases from J, with 7 bases between. DNA for the CDR3: TGTGCCAGCTCACCACAGGGGCCCTATGGCTACACCTTC. Translated: CASSPQGPYGYTF.

This chain joins TRBV6-4 and TRBJ2-7; 10 positions match TRBD2. V lost 3 bases to trimming and J lost 7 bases; unmatched junction nucleotides: 9. The CDR3 has 15 amino acids. The germline V gene encodes CDR1 MRHNA and CDR2 SNTAGT. The CDR3 coding sequence is TGTGCCAGCAGTGAGGGACTAGCGCCGGCTAGGGAGCAGTACTTC. It specifies CASSEGLAPAREQYF.

The chain combines TRBV30 with TRBJ1-6, with D tentatively TRBD1 (6 bases). The CDR3 covers 13 residues. V was trimmed by 4 bases and J by 9 bases, leaving 13 bases between them. From germline, CDR1 is GTSNPN and CDR2 SVGIG (reference sequence). This CDR3 is CAWKGESRSPLHF. CDR3 DNA sequence: TGTGCCTGGAAGGGGGAGTCGCGTTCACCCCTCCACTTT.

The CDR3 here is CASSPTGSNEQFF. The CDR3 region has the DNA TGCGCCAGCAGCCCCACGGGAAGCAATGAGCAGTTCTTC. This sequence joins TRBV5-1 and TRBJ2-1, with D maybe TRBD2 (5 bases). Deletions cut 4 bases from V and 6 bases from J, with 11 bases between. Per the germline V gene, CDR1 is SGHRS and CDR2 is YFSETQ. This CDR3 spans 13 amino acids. The complete variable domain, with remaining parts taken from reference TRBV5-1 and TRBJ2-1, reads KAGVTQTPRYLIKTRGQQVTLSCSPISGHRSVSWYQQTPGQGLQFLFEYFSETQRNKGNFPGRFSGRQFSNSRSEMNVSTLELGDSALYLCASSPTGSNEQFFGPGTRLTVL.

The chain employs TRBV6-1 and TRBJ1-4; 7 bases are a match to TRBD1. Losses at the gene ends were 3 bases for V and 7 bases for J; bases not matched to a gene: 8. Germline lookup yields CDR1 MNHNS and CDR2 SASEGT. The CDR3 is 15 residues long. CDR3 nucleotides: TGTGCCAGCAGTGATTTGGGGACAGAGAGTGAAAAACTGTTTTTT. Translating it yields CASSDLGTESEKLFF.

The CDR3 DNA sequence: TGTGCCAGCAGTGCGACAGGGAAGTATGGCTACACCTTC. The encoded protein is CASSATGKYGYTF. The chain carries TRBV25-1 and TRBJ1-2; 7 bases match TRBD1. The CDR3 totals 13 residues. Germline CDR1 is MGHDK and CDR2 is SYGVNS. V shed 4 bases and J 5 bases; nucleotides not matched to a gene: 4.

The rearrangement uses TRBV16 and TRBJ1-1; D possibly corresponds to TRBD1 (6 bases). V gave up 8 bases and J gave up 4 bases, with 17 bases separating them. Germline-derived CDR1 and CDR2 are KGHSY and FQNENV. This CDR3 has 14 residues. The CDR3 bases are TGTGCCAGCGGGAGGGGGTCGAGGAGCACTGAAGCTTTCTTT. Its protein is CASGRGSRSTEAFF.

V gene TRBV7-7 combines with J gene TRBJ2-1, with 10 bases fitting TRBD2. The CDR3 extends over 15 amino acids. J gave up 8 bases and V 3 bases, and 7 bases lay outside the gene matches. Germline-derived CDR1 and CDR2 are SSHAT and FNYEAQ (reference sequence). The CDR3 DNA sequence: TGTGCCAGCAGCTTCAGCGGGGGGGCAATGGATGAGCAGTTCTTC. Translated: CASSFSGGAMDEQFF.

The V and J genes are TRBV6-5 and TRBJ1-2; D call uncertain. Trimming left V 7 bases short and J 1 base short, with 13 bases between. The CDR3 loop spans 14 amino acids. Germline loops: CDR1 MNHEY, CDR2 SVGAGI. Here the CDR3 DNA reads TGTGCCAGCAATAGGGAGCTAAATAACTATGGCTACACCTTC. It translates to CASNRELNNYGYTF.

The chain carries TRBV19 and TRBJ1-3, with TRBD1 identical over 7 bases. The CDR3 runs to 16 residues. The V segment lost 5 bases and the J segment 2 bases; nucleotides outside the gene matches: 9. The germline gives CDR1 LNHDA, CDR2 SQIVND (reference sequence). CDR3 sequence (DNA): TGTGCCAGTAGTCTACTCCTGGGGACAGCTGGAAACACCATATATTTT. It translates to CASSLLLGTAGNTIYF.